Each of the 5 T cell receptor beta chains below was sequenced from the same sample in a study of CD8+CD57+ T cells in acquired aplastic anemia. Only patients with CD8+CD57+ cell expansion on flow cytometry were chosen for sequencing. Profiling that covered TCR beta VDJ and CDR3 relied on genomic DNA as its template. TCRdb analysed the reads with MiXCR anew, one entry per CDR3 protein. Of approximately 150,000 distinct CDR3 sequences listed, 71% were seen once; the top ten hold 40% to 55%. The sample consisted of sorted CD4+, CD8+, or CD8+CD57+ T cells (not recorded which) from PBMCs. The receptors here all came from a human donor with aplastic anemia.

The gene calls are TRBV25-1 and TRBJ1-4; 9 bases match TRBD1. CDR3 length equals 16 residues. The ends lost 2 bases at V and 8 bases at J; junction bases unmatched: 9. Germline CDR1 reads MGHDK; CDR2 reads SYGVNS. DNA for the CDR3: TGTGCCAGCAGTGAAAAGGCCCCGGGGACAGGGGAAAAACTGTTTTTT. Its translation is CASSEKAPGTGEKLFF.

The sample holds one count of this clonotype. A junction end diverges from the germline sequence, so it may reflect a read error. The chain couples TRBV5-1 to TRBJ2-7, with 8 bases matching TRBD2. The CDR3 totals 14 residues. CDR1 and CDR2 from the germline V gene are SGHRS and YFSETQ. The CDR3 nucleotides read TGTGCCAGCAGCACGACTAGCGCCGCCTACGAGCAGTACTTC. Its protein is CASSTTSAAYEQYF.

The chain links TRBV12-3 or TRBV12-4 to TRBJ2-7, with 7 nucleotides matching TRBD2. The CDR3 runs to 15 residues. Losses at the gene ends were 3 bases for V and 1 base for J; bases not matched to a gene: 6. This CDR3 is CASSLGGGSSYEQYF. CDR3 in DNA: TGTGCCAGCAGTTTGGGCGGGGGATCTTCCTACGAGCAGTACTTC.

The chain is built from TRBV29-1 and TRBJ1-2; TRBD1 agrees at 8 bases. Per the germline V gene, CDR1 is SQVTM and CDR2 is ANQGSEA. The CDR3 runs to 13 residues. Trimming at V came to 6 bases and at J to 4 bases, leaving 7 bases not matched to a gene. CDR3 residues: CSVATGTGYGYTF. CDR3 nucleotides: TGCAGCGTCGCGACCGGGACAGGCTATGGCTACACCTTC. The full variable domain, completed using reference TRBV29-1 and TRBJ1-2, is SAVISQKPSRDICQRGTSLTIQCQVDSQVTMMFWYRQQPGQSLTLIATANQGSEATYESGFVIDKFPISRPNLTFSTLTVSNMSPEDSSIYLCSVATGTGYGYTFGSGTRLTVV.

This clonotype has a handful of counts. The chain links TRBV29-1 to TRBJ1-1; no clear D gene. CDR3 length: 13 residues. Trimming took off 4 bases at V and 0 bases at J, with 9 bases between the two ends. Germline CDR1 is SQVTM and CDR2 is ANQGSEA. The CDR3: CSVVQQMNTEAFF. The CDR3 DNA follows: TGCAGCGTTGTACAACAGATGAACACTGAAGCTTTCTTT.